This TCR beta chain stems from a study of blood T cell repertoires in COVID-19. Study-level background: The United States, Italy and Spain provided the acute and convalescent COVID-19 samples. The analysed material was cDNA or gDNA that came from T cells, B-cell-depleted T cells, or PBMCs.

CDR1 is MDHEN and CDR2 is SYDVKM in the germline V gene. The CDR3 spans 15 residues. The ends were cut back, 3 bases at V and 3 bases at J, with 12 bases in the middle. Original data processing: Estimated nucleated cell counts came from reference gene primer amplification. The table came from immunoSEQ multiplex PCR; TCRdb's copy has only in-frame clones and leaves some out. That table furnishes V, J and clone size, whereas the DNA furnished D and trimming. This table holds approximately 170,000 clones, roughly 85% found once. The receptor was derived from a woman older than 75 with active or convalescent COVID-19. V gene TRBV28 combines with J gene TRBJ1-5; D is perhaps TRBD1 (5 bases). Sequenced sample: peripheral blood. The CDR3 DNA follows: TGTGCCAGCAGTTTTGGAGGGGTGCACAATCAGCCCCAGCATTTT. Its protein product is CASSFGGVHNQPQHF.